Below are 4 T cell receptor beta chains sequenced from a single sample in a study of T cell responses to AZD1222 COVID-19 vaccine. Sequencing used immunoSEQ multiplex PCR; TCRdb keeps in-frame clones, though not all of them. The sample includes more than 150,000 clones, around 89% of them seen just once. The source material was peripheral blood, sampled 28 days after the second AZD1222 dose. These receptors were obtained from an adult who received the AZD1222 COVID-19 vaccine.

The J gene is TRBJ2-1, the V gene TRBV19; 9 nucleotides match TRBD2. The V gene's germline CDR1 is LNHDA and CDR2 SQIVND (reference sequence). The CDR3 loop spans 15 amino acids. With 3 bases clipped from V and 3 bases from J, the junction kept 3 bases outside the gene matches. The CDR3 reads CASSISGSDYNEQFF. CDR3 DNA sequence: TGTGCCAGTAGTATTAGCGGGAGCGACTACAATGAGCAGTTCTTC. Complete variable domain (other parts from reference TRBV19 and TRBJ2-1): DGGITQSPKYLFRKEGQNVTLSCEQNLNHDAMYWYRQDPGQGLRLIYYSQIVNDFQKGDIAEGYSVSREKKESFPLTVTSAQKNPTAFYLCASSISGSDYNEQFFGPGTRLTVL.

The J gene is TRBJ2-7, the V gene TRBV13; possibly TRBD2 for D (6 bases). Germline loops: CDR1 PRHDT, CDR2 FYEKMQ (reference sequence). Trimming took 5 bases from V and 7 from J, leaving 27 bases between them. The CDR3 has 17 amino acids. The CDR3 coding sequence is TGTGCCAGCAGCGGGGGGAACAGGCGGATCCCTACGTGGGAGCAGTACTTC. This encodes CASSGGNRRIPTWEQYF.

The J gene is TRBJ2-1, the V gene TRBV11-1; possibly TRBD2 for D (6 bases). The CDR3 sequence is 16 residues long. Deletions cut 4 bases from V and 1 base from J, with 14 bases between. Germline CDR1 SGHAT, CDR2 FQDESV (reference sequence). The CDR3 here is CASSSLVGSSYNEQFF. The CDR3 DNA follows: TGTGCCAGCAGCTCACTGGTCGGGAGTTCCTACAATGAGCAGTTCTTC.

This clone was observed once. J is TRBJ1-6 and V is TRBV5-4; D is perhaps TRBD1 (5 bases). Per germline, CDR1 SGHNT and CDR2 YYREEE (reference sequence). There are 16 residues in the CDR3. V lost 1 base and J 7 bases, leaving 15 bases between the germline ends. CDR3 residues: CASSLSGGRGNSPLHF. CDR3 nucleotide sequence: TGTGCCAGCAGCTTGTCCGGGGGTCGAGGGAATTCACCCCTCCACTTT.